This T cell receptor (beta chain) was identified during a study of T-cell reconstitution after alpha-beta-depleted transplantation in children. This clonotype was detected a few times. Antigen unknown. Trimming cost V 4 bases and J 5 bases; bases outside gene matches: 5. Looked up from germline, CDR1 is SGHDT and CDR2 is YYEEEE. This CDR3 comprises 14 residues. Overall study results and limits: After transplant, high TCRbeta diversity at day 60 in some patients arose from surviving recipient T cells and thymic progenitors. When one year had passed after transplant, most T-cell counts and diversity came from newly produced T cells. Alpha-beta T cells about two months after transplant reportedly derived from several hundred expanded graft clones.

The library targeted TCRbeta and was prepared with unique molecular identifiers. TCRdb independently ran MiXCR on the PCR reads; one entry per CDR3 protein. This sample has 180,000 or so distinct CDR3 sequences, with around 5.9% found just once. The sequenced sample was PBMCs, obtained before TCRalphabeta/CD19-depleted stem cell transplant. The chain carries TRBV5-6 and TRBJ1-5, with 8 nucleotides matching TRBD1. The TCR sequence derives from a girl under three years old with combined immunodeficiency, due to receive a stem cell transplant. CDR3 amino acids: CASSVTGGYQPQHF. The CDR3 region has the DNA TGTGCCAGCAGCGTCACAGGGGGATATCAGCCCCAGCATTTT.